The text below deals with one T cell receptor (beta chain). A much larger clone differs from this one at a single base, so this may be a read error. TCRdb processed the multiplex PCR reads anew with MiXCR; each CDR3 protein has one entry. The sample yields approximately 300,000 distinct CDR3 sequences, about 30% seen once. This entry is derived from a study of breast tumors, draining lymph nodes, adjacent tissues. Axillary draining lymph nodes of breast cancer patients supplied the node samples. The clonotype was recovered from a female donor with breast cancer. Some clones in this sample may be carry-over from other donors' samples. Sequenced sample: axillary lymph node tissue.

The CDR3 reads CASEDRGLSTDTRYF. CDR3 nucleotides: TGCGCCAGCGAGGACAGGGGGCTATCAACAGATACGCGGTATTTT. The chain has TRBV5-1 and TRBJ2-3; 11 bases are a match to TRBD1. Looked up from germline, CDR1 is SGHRS and CDR2 is YFSETQ. This CDR3 is built from 15 residues.